A single T cell receptor beta chain is shown here with its context. The antigen is unknown. This entry comes from a study of OX40 agonist ivuxolimab in advanced cancers. Study overall: Patients assigned to dose escalation were diagnosed with hepatocellular carcinoma, melanoma, renal cell or head and neck cancer. Two patients with cutaneous melanoma and one with hepatocellular carcinoma, three in total, showed partial responses. General study findings and limits: Compared with CD4+, CD8+ T cells on average had more expanded clones.

This CDR3 contains 15 residues. The germline V gene has CDR1 SGHAT and CDR2 FQNNGV. Trimming took 2 bases from V and 0 from J, leaving 7 bases between them. Sequenced by immunoSEQ multiplex PCR; TCRdb stores in-frame clones only, minus some. The sample lists some 84,000 clones; roughly 87% were seen once. This receptor was obtained from an adult with an advanced solid tumor such as melanoma, head and neck, liver or kidney cancer. The V call is TRBV11-2, the J call TRBJ1-4, with D unclear. The sequencing used CD4+ or CD8+ T cells sorted from blood, collected in a trial of the OX40 agonist ivuxolimab. CDR3 nucleotide sequence: TGTGCCAGCAGCTTACAGGCCGCAACTAATGAAAAACTGTTTTTT. This translates into CASSLQAATNEKLFF.